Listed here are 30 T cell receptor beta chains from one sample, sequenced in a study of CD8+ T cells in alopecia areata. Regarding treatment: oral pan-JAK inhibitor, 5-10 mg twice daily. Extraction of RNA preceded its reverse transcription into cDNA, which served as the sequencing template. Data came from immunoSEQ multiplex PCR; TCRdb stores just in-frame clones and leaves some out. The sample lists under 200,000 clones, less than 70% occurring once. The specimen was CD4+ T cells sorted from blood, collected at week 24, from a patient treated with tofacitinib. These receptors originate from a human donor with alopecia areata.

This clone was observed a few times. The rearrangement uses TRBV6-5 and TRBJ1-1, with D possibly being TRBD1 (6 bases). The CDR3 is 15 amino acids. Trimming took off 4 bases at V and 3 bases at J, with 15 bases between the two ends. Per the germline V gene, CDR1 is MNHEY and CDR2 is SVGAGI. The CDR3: CASSSPAGVDTEAFF. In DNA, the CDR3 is TGTGCCAGCAGTTCCCCGGCAGGGGTGGACACTGAAGCTTTCTTT.

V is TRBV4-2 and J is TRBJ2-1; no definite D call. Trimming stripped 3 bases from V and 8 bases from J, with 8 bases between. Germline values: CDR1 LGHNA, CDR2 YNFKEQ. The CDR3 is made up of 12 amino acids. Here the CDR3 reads CASSQVEHEQFF. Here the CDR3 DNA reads TGTGCCAGCAGCCAGGTCGAGCATGAGCAGTTCTTC.

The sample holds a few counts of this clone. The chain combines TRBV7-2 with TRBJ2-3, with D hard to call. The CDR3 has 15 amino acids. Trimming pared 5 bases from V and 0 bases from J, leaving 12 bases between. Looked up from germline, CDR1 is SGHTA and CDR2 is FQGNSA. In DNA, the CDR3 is TGTGCCAGCAGCCCTAGAGCATATAGCACAGATACGCAGTATTTT. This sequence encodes CASSPRAYSTDTQYF. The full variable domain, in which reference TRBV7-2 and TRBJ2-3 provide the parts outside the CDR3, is GAGVSQSPSNKVTEKGKDVELRCDPISGHTALYWYRQSLGQGLEFLIYFQGNSAPDKSGLPSDRFSAERTGGSVSTLTIQRTQQEDSAVYLCASSPRAYSTDTQYFGPGTRLTVL.

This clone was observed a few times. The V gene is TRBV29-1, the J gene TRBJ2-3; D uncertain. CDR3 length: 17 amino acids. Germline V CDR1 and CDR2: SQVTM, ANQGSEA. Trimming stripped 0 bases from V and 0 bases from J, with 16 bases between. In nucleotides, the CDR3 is TGCAGCGTTGAAGATAGAAACACAAGGGCTAGCACAGATACGCAGTATTTT. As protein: CSVEDRNTRASTDTQYF.

CDR3 in amino acids: CASVLGRHQPQHF. The DNA for the CDR3 is TGTGCTAGTGTTCTGGGTCGGCATCAGCCCCAGCATTTT. This sequence joins TRBV12-5 and TRBJ1-5; D gene uncertain. The CDR3 covers 13 residues. The germline V gene has CDR1 LGHNT and CDR2 FRNRAP. V was pared by 7 bases and J by 5 bases, with 12 bases between.

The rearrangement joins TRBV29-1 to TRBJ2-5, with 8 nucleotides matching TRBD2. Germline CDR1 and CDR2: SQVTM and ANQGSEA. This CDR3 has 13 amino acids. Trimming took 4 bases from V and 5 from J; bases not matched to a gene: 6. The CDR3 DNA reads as TGCAGCGTTGTGTCGGGCGGGGGGGAGACCCAGTACTTC. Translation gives CSVVSGGGETQYF.

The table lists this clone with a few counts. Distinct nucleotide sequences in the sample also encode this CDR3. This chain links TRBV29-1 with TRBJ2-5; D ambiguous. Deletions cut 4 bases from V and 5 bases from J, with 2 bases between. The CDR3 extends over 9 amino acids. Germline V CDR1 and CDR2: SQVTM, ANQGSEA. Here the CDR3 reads CSVGETQYF. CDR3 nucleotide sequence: TGCAGCGTTGGGGAGACCCAGTACTTC.

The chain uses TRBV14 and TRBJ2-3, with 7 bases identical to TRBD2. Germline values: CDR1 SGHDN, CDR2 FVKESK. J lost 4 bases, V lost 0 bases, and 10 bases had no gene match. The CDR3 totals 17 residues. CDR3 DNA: TGTGCCAGCAGCCAAGAAGTCGGTGGGCTAGCGGCAGATACGCAGTATTTT. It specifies CASSQEVGGLAADTQYF.

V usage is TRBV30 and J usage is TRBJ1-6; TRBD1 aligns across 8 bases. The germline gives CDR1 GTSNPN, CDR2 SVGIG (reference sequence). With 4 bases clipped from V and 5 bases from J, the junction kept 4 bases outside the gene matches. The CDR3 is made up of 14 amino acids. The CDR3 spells CAWKMGQDNSPLHF. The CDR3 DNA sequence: TGTGCCTGGAAGATGGGACAGGATAATTCACCCCTCCACTTT.

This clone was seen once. This CDR3 reads CAISRAGDYEQYF. In nucleotides, the CDR3 is TGTGCCATTAGTCGGGCAGGGGACTACGAGCAGTACTTC. The chain combines TRBV10-3 with TRBJ2-7; D perhaps matches TRBD1 (6 bases). The V gene lost 9 bases and the J gene lost 3 bases, with 15 bases spanning the gap. This CDR3 comprises 13 residues. Germline CDR1 ENHRY, CDR2 SYGVKD.

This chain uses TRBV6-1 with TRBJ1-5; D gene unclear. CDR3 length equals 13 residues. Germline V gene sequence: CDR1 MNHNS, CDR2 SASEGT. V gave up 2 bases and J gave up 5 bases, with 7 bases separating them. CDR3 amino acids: CASSEISHQPQHF. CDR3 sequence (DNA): TGTGCCAGCAGTGAAATCTCGCATCAGCCCCAGCATTTT.

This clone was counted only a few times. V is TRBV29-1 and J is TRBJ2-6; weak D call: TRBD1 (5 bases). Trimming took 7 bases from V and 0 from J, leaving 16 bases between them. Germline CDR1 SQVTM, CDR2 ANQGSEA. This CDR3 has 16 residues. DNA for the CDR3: TGCAGCGCTTTGTTGCAGGGAAACTCTGGGGCCAACGTCCTGACTTTC. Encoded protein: CSALLQGNSGANVLTF.

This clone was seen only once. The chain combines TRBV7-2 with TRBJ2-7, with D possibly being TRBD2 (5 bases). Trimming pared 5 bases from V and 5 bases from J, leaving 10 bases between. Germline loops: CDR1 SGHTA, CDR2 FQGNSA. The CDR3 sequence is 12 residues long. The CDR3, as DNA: TGTGCCAGCAGCGTTTTGGGAGACGAGCAGTACTTC. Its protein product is CASSVLGDEQYF.

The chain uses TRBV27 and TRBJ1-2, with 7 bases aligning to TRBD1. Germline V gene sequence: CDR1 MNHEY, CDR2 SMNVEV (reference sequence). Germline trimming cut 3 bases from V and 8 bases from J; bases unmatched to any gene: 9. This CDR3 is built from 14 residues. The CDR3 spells CASSFTGAPEGYTF. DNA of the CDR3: TGTGCCAGCAGTTTCACAGGGGCCCCTGAAGGCTACACCTTC.

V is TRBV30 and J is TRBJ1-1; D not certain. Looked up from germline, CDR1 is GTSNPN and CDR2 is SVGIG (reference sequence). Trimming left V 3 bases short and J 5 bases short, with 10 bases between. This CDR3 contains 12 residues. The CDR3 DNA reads TGTGCCTGGAGCGGTTGGAGGACTGAAGCTTTCTTT. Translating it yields CAWSGWRTEAFF.

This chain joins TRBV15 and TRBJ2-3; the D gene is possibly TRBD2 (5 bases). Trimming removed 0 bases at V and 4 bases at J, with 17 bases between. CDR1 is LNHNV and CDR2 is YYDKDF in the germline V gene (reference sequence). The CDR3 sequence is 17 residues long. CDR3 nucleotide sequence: TGTGCCACCAGCAGAGATTCCCCGGGGAAAGGCGCAGATACGCAGTATTTT. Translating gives CATSRDSPGKGADTQYF.

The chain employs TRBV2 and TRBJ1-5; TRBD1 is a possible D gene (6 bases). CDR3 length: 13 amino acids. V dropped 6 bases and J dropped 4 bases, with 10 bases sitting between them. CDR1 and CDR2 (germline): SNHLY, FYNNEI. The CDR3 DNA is TGTGCCAGCAGAGCAACAGGGAATCAGCCCCAGCATTTT. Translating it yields CASRATGNQPQHF.

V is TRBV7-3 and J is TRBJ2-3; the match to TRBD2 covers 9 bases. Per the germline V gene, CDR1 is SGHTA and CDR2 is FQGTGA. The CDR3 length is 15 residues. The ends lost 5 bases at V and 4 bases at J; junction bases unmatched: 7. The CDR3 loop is CASSQLASGADTQYF. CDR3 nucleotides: TGTGCCAGCAGCCAGCTGGCTAGCGGGGCAGATACGCAGTATTTT.

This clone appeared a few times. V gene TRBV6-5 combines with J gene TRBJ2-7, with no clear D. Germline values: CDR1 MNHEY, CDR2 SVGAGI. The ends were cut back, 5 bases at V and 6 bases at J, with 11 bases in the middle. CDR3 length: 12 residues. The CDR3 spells CASSGPSGEQYF. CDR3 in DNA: TGTGCCAGCAGTGGACCTTCTGGCGAGCAGTACTTC.

The CDR3 region is CASSLTGGLAWGTEAFF. For the CDR3, the DNA is TGTGCCAGCAGCCTAACAGGGGGCCTGGCCTGGGGAACTGAAGCTTTCTTT. This chain uses TRBV4-2 with TRBJ1-1; 9 bases map to TRBD1. This CDR3 spans 17 amino acids. The germline CDR1 and CDR2 sequences are LGHNA and YNFKEQ. J lost 5 bases, V lost 4 bases, and 14 bases had no gene match.

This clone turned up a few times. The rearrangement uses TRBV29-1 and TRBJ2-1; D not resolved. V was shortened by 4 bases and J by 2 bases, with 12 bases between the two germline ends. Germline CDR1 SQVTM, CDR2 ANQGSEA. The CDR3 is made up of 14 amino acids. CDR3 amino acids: CSVVRWEAYNEQFF. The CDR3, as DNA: TGCAGCGTTGTCCGGTGGGAAGCCTACAATGAGCAGTTCTTC.

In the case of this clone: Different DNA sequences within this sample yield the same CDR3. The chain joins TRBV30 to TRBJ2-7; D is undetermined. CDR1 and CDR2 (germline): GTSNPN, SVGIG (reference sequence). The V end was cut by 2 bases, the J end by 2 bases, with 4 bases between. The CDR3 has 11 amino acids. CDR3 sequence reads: CAWSLAYEQYF. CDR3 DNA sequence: TGTGCCTGGAGTTTGGCCTACGAGCAGTACTTC.

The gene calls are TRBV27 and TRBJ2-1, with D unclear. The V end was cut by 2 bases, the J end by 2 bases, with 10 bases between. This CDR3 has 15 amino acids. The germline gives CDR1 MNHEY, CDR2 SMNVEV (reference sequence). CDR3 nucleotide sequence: TGTGCCAGCAGTTTAAGGCGGCTAGCCTACAATGAGCAGTTCTTC. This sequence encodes CASSLRRLAYNEQFF.

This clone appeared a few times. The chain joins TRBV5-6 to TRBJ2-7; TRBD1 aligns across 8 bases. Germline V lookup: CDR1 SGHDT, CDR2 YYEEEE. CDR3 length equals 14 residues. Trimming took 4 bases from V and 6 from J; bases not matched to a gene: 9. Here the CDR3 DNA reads TGTGCCAGCAGCCGAAGGACAGGGAAGGGCGAGCAGTACTTC. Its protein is CASSRRTGKGEQYF.

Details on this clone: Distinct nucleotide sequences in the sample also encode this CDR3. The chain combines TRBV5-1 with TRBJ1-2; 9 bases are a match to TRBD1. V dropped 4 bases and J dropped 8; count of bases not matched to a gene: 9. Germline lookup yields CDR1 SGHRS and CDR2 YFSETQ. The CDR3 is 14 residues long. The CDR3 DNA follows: TGCGCCAGCAGCCTCGGACAGGGGCCGGTCGGCTACACCTTC. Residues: CASSLGQGPVGYTF.

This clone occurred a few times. The CDR3, as DNA: TGTGCCAGCAGCTTAGAGGGAACGATGGCGGGGGGTCATACGCAGTATTTT. As protein: CASSLEGTMAGGHTQYF. This chain joins TRBV7-8 and TRBJ2-3, with 8 bases that match TRBD2. The CDR3 is 17 residues long. The V gene end was trimmed by 1 base and the J gene end by 7 bases; junction bases not matched to a gene: 13. Looked up from germline, CDR1 is SGHVS and CDR2 is FQNEAQ.

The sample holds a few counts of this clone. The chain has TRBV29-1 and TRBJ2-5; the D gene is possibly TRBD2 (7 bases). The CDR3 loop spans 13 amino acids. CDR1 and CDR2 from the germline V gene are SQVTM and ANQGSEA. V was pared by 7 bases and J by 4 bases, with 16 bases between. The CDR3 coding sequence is TGCAGCGGGGGGGGACAAACAGGAGAGACCCAGTACTTC. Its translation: CSGGGQTGETQYF.

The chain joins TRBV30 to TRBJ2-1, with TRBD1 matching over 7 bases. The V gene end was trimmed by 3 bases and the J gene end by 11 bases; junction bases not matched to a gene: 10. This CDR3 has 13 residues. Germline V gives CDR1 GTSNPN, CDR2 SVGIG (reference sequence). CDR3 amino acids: CAWSLGRGNKQFF. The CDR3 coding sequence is TGTGCCTGGAGCTTGGGCAGGGGGAACAAGCAGTTCTTC.

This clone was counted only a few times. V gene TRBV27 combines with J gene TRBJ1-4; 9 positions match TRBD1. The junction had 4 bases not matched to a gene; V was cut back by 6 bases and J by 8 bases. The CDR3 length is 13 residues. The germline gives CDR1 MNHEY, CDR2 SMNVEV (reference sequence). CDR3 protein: CASRSTGGEKLFF. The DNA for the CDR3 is TGTGCCAGCAGATCCACAGGGGGCGAAAAACTGTTTTTT.

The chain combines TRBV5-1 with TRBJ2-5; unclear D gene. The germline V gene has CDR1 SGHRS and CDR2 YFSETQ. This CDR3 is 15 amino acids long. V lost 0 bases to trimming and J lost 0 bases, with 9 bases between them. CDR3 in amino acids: CASSLDFMYQETQYF. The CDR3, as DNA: TGCGCCAGCAGCTTGGATTTTATGTACCAAGAGACCCAGTACTTC. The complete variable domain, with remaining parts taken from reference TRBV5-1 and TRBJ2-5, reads KAGVTQTPRYLIKTRGQQVTLSCSPISGHRSVSWYQQTPGQGLQFLFEYFSETQRNKGNFPGRFSGRQFSNSRSEMNVSTLELGDSALYLCASSLDFMYQETQYFGPGTRLLVL.